This TCR beta chain was obtained from a study of cytomegalovirus exposure and HLA in healthy donors. About the study: Around 85 million unique TCR sequences came from HLA-typed donors in an early release.

With respect to this clone: Its target is not known.

Study observations and caveats: Trimming of TCR beta V- and J-genes showed a link, identified in a later analysis, to a missense DCLRE1C variant. When analyzed later, the rates of TCR association showed variation by HLA locus, with DRB1 the most and HLA-C the fewest. CMV serostatus stood as the only immune exposure information on hand.

This CDR3 region has 15 residues. Germline V CDR1 and CDR2: MDHEN, SYDVKM. The ends lost 2 bases at V and 4 bases at J; junction bases unmatched: 5. Primers for the PCR totalled 60 Vbeta and 13 Jbeta. Here immunoSEQ multiplex PCR was the method, and the copy in TCRdb shows in-frame clones only, minus some. Of about 200,000 clones listed, about three quarters are singletons. The J gene is TRBJ1-2, the V gene TRBV28; the match to TRBD1 covers 9 bases. The sequence was collected from a man in his forties in good health and CMV-seronegative. The specimen sequenced was PBMCs. As DNA, the CDR3 is TGTGCCAGCAGTTTAGGACAGGGGTTCGTCTATGGCTACACCTTC. Residues: CASSLGQGFVYGYTF.